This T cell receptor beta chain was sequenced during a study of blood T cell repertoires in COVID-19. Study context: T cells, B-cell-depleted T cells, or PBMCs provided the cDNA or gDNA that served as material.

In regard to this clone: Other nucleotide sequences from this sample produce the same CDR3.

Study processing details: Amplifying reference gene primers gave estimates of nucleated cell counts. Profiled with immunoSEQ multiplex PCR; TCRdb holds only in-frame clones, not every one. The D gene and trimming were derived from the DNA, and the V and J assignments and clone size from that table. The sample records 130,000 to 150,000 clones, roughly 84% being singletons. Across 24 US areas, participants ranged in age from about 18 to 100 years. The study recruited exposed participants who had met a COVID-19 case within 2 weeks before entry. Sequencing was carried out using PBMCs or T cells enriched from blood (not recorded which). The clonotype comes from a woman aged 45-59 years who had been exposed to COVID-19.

This CDR3 is CASSLAQGAEAFF. Here the CDR3 DNA reads TGTGCCAGCAGCTTAGCTCAGGGGGCTGAAGCTTTCTTT. V and J are TRBV7-8 and TRBJ1-1; 7 bases match TRBD1. Germline CDR1 and CDR2: SGHVS and FQNEAQ. The CDR3 has 13 amino acids. With 0 bases clipped from V and 6 bases from J, the junction kept 1 base outside the gene matches.